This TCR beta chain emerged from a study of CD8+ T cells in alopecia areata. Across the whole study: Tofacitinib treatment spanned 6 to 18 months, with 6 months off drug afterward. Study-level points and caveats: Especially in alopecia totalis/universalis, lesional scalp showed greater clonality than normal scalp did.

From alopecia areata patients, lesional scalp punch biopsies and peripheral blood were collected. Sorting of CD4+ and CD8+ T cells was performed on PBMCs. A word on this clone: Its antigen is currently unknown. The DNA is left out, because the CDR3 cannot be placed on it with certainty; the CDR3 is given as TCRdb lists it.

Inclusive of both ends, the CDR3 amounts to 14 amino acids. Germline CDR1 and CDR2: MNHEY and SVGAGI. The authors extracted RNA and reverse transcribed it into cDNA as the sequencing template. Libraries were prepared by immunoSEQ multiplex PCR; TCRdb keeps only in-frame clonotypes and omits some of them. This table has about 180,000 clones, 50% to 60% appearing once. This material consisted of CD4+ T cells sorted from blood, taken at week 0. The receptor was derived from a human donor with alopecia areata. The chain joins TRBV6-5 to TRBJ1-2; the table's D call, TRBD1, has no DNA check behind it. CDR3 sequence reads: CASSYLSRWGPGTF.